These 5 T cell receptor beta chains share one sample of origin, sequenced in a study of post-analysis software for immune sequencing data. Study-level findings and limits: Patients had higher frequencies than controls of five TRBV segments, including TRBV5-6, TRBV5-1 and TRBV20-1.

These receptors have no known antigen. Every TCR beta cDNA library bore unique molecular identifiers. In TCRdb, the PCR reads were re-called with MiXCR into one record per CDR3 protein. The table records some 700,000 distinct CDR3 sequences, around 64% of them present only once. Sequenced sample: blood. These receptors all stem from a girl under 10 years old with multiple sclerosis.

V and J are TRBV6-5 and TRBJ2-3; TRBD1 aligns across 7 bases. This CDR3 region has 15 residues. The ends lost 2 bases at V and 5 bases at J; junction bases unmatched: 7. Germline V CDR1 and CDR2: MNHEY, SVGAGI. The CDR3 loop reads CASSYGTARIDTQYF. The CDR3 nucleotides are TGTGCCAGCAGTTACGGGACAGCCAGGATAGATACGCAGTATTTT.

J is TRBJ2-7 and V is TRBV9; unclear D gene. V lost 4 bases and J lost 4, with 12 bases in between. This CDR3 contains 13 residues. Germline V lookup: CDR1 SGDLS, CDR2 YYNGEE. The DNA for the CDR3 is TGTGCCAGCAGCCCTACCCCCTGGTACGAGCAGTACTTC. Encoded protein: CASSPTPWYEQYF. Complete variable domain (other parts from reference TRBV9 and TRBJ2-7): DSGVTQTPKHLITATGQRVTLRCSPRSGDLSVYWYQQSLDQGLQFLIQYYNGEERAKGNILERFSAQQFPDLHSELNLSSLELGDSALYFCASSPTPWYEQYFGPGTRLTVT.

The chain couples TRBV7-9 to TRBJ1-5, with D uncertain. Germline CDR1 reads SEHNR; CDR2 reads FQNEAQ (reference sequence). Trimming pared 7 bases from V and 3 bases from J, leaving 10 bases between. CDR3 length equals 13 residues. The CDR3 spells CASTAGYNQPQHF. DNA of the CDR3: TGTGCCAGCACTGCCGGGTACAATCAGCCCCAGCATTTT.

In its sample, this clonotype was seen a few times. The chain has TRBV14 and TRBJ2-1, with TRBD2 matching over 9 bases. Trimming removed 2 bases from V and 1 base from J; junction bases left unmatched: 0. Germline CDR1 SGHDN, CDR2 FVKESK. This CDR3 comprises 15 residues. CDR3 nucleotides: TGTGCCAGCAGCCAAAGCGGGGGGTCCTACAATGAGCAGTTCTTC. The encoded protein is CASSQSGGSYNEQFF.

This chain links TRBV5-1 with TRBJ2-1; unclear D gene. Trimming removed 0 bases at V and 7 bases at J, with 8 bases between. The CDR3 loop spans 13 amino acids. CDR1 SGHRS and CDR2 YFSETQ come from the germline V gene. The CDR3: CASSLVSPNEQFF. CDR3 DNA sequence: TGCGCCAGCAGCTTGGTTAGCCCAAATGAGCAGTTCTTC.